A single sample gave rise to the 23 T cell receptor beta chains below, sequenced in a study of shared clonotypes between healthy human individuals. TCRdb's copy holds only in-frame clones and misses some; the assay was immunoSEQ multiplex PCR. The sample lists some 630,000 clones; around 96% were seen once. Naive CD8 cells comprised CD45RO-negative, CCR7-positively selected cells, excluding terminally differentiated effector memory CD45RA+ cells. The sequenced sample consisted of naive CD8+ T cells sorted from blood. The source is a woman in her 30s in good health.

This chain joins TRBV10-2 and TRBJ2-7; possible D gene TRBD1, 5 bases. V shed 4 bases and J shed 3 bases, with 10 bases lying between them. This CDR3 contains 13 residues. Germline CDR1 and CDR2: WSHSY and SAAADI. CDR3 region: CASSAGQNYEQYF. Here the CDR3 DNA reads TGCGCCAGCAGTGCTGGACAAAACTACGAGCAGTACTTC.

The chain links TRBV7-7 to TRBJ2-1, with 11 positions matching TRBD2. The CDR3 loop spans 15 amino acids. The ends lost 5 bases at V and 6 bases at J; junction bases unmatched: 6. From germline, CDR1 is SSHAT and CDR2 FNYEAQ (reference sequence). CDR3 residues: CASSEGLAGSNEQFF. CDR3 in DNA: TGTGCCAGCAGCGAAGGACTAGCGGGTTCCAATGAGCAGTTCTTC.

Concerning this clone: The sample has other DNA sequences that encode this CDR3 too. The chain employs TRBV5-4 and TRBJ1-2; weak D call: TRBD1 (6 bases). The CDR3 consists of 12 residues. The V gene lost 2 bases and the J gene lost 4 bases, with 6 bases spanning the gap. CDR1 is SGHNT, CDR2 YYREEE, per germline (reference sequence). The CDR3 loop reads CASSLGGYGYTF. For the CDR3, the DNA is TGTGCCAGCAGCTTAGGGGGCTATGGCTACACCTTC.

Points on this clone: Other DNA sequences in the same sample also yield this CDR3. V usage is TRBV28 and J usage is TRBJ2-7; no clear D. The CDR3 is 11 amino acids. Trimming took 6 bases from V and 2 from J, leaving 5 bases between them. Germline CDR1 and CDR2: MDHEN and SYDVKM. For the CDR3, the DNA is TGTGCCAGCAGCCGCACCTACGAGCAGTACTTC. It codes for CASSRTYEQYF.

The CDR3, as DNA: TGCGCCAGCAGCTTGTCGCAGGAATACGCAGGGGCCAACGTCCTGACTTTC. Translation: CASSLSQEYAGANVLTF. The chain carries TRBV5-1 and TRBJ2-6, with D unresolved. The CDR3 runs to 17 residues. V was clipped by 1 base and J by 4 bases, with 15 bases between them. CDR1 and CDR2 from the germline V gene are SGHRS and YFSETQ.

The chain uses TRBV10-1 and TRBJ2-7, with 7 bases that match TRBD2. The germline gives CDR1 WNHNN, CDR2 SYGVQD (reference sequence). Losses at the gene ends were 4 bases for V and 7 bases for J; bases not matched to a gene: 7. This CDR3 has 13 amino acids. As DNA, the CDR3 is TGCGCCAGCAGTGGAGCGGGGTCAGGGGAGCAGTACTTC. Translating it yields CASSGAGSGEQYF.

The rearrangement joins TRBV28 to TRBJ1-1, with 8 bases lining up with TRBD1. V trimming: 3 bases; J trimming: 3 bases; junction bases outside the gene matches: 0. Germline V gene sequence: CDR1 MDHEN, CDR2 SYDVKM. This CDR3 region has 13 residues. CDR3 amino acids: CASSFRGHTEAFF. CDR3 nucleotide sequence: TGTGCCAGCAGTTTCAGGGGGCACACTGAAGCTTTCTTT.

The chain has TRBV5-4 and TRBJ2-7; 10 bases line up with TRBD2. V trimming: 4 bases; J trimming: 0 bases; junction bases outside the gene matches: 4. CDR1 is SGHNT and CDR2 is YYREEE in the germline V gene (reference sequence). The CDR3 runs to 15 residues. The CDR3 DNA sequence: TGTGCCAGCAGCCAAGGACTAGCGGACTCCTACGAGCAGTACTTC. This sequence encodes CASSQGLADSYEQYF.

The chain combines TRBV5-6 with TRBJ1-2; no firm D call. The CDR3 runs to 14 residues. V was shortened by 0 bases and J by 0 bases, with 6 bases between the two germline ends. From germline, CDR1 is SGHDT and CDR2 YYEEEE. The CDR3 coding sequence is TGTGCCAGCAGCTTGGCCGGATCTAACTATGGCTACACCTTC. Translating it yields CASSLAGSNYGYTF.

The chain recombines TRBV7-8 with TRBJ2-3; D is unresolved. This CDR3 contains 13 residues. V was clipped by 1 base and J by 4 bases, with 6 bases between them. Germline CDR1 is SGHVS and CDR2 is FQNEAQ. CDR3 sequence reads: CASSLDTPDTQYF. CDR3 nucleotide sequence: TGTGCCAGCAGCTTAGACACCCCAGATACGCAGTATTTT.

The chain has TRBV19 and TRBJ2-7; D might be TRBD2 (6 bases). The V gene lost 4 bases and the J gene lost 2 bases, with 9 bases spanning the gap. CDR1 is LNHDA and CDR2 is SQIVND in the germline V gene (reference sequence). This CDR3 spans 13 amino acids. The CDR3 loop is CASSRGLTYEQYF. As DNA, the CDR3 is TGTGCCAGTAGTAGAGGACTAACCTACGAGCAGTACTTC.

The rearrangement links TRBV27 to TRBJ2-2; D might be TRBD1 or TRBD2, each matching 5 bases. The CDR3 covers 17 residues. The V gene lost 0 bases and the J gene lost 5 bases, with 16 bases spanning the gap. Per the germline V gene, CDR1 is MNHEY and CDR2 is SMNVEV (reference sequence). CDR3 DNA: TGTGCCAGCAGTTTATCGCCCGAGGGGTTATTTACCGGGGAGCTGTTTTTT. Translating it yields CASSLSPEGLFTGELFF.

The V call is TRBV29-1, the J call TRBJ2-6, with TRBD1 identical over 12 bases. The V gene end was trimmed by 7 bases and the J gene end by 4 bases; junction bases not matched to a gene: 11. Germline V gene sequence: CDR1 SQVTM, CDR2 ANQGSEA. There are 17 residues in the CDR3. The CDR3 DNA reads TGCAGCGCCGTGACCGGGACAGGGGGCTCGGGGGCCAACGTCCTGACTTTC. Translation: CSAVTGTGGSGANVLTF.

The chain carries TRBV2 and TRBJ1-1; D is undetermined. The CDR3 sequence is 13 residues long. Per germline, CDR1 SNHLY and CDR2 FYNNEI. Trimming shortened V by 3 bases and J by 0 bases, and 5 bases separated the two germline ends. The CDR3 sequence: CASSDTMNTEAFF. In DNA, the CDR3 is TGTGCCAGCAGTGACACAATGAACACTGAAGCTTTCTTT.

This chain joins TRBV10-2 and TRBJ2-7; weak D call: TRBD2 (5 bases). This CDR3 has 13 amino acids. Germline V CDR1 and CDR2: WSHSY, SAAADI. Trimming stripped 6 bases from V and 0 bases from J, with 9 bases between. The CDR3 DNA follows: TGCGCCAGCAGCTTCGGGGACTCCTACGAGCAGTACTTC. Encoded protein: CASSFGDSYEQYF.

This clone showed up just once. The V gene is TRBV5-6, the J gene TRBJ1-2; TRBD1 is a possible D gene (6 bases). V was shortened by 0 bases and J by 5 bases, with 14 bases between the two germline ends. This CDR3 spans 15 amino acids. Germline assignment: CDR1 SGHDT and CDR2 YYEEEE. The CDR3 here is CASSLVSTGIYGYTF. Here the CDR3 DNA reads TGTGCCAGCAGCTTGGTATCGACAGGAATTTATGGCTACACCTTC.

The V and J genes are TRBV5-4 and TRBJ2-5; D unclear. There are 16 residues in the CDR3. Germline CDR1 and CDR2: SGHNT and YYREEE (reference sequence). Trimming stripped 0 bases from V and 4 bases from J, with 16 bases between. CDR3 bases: TGTGCCAGCAGCTTGGTCTTGGGCGTGATTCCAGAGACCCAGTACTTC. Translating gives CASSLVLGVIPETQYF.

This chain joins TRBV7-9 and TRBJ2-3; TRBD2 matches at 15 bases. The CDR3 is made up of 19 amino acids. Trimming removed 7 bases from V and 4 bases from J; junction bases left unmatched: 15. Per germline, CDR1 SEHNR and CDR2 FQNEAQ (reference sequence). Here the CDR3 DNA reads TGTGCCAGCATCCCAAGGGACGGGACTAGCGGGAGGTATTCAGATACGCAGTATTTT. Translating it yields CASIPRDGTSGRYSDTQYF.

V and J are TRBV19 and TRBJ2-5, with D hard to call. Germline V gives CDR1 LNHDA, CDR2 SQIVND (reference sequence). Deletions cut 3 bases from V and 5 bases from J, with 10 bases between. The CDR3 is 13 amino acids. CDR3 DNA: TGTGCCAGTAGTATCTGGCTTCAGGAGACCCAGTACTTC. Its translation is CASSIWLQETQYF. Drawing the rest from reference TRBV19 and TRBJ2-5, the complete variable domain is DGGITQSPKYLFRKEGQNVTLSCEQNLNHDAMYWYRQDPGQGLRLIYYSQIVNDFQKGDIAEGYSVSREKKESFPLTVTSAQKNPTAFYLCASSIWLQETQYFGPGTRLLVL.

This CDR3 is CASSPGQNYEQYF. The CDR3 DNA sequence: TGTGCCAGCAGTCCCGGACAGAACTACGAGCAGTACTTC. The rearrangement joins TRBV27 to TRBJ2-7; perhaps TRBD1 as D (6 bases). This CDR3 region has 13 residues. Germline V gene data show CDR1 as MNHEY and CDR2 as SMNVEV (reference sequence). V lost 5 bases, J lost 3 bases, and 11 bases lay in between.

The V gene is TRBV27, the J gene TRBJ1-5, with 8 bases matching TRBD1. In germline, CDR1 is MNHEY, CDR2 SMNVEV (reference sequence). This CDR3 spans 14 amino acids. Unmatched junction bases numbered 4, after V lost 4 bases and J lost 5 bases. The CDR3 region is CASSYQGAYQPQHF. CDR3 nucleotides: TGTGCCAGCAGTTATCAGGGGGCCTATCAGCCCCAGCATTTT.

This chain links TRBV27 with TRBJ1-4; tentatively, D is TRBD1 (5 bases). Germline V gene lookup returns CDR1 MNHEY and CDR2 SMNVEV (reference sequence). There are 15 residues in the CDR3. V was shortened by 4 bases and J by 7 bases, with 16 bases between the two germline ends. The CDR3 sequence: CASSSIGAGGEKLFF. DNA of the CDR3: TGTGCCAGCAGTTCCATTGGGGCCGGGGGTGAAAAACTGTTTTTT. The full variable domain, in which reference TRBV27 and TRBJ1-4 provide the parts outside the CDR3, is EAQVTQNPRYLITVTGKKLTVTCSQNMNHEYMSWYRQDPGLGLRQIYYSMNVEVTDKGDVPEGYKVSRKEKRNFPLILESPSPNQTSLYFCASSSIGAGGEKLFFGSGTQLSVL.

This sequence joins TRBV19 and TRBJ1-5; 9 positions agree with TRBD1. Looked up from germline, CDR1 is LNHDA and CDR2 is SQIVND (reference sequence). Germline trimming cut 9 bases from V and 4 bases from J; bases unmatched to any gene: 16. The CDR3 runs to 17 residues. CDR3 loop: CASQTGTGKGWNQPQHF. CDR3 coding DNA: TGTGCCAGCCAAACCGGGACAGGGAAGGGGTGGAATCAGCCCCAGCATTTT.